The subject of this entry is one TCR beta chain. Its specificity is not known. This specimen belongs to a study of shared clonotypes between healthy human individuals. CD45RO+ cells and CCR7-negative CD45RA+ TemRA cells were combined as CD8 memory. Whole-study findings and limits: The study drew on few donors, limiting represented genetic and exposure-history diversity.

The repertoire was sequenced with immunoSEQ multiplex PCR; TCRdb's copy has only in-frame clones and lacks some. The data contain under 350,000 clones, about nine tenths of them seen just once; the ten biggest clones take up around 15%. The source material was memory CD8+ T cells sorted from blood. Subset reported: CD45RO+ cells pooled with CCR7-negative TemRA cells. The clonotype originates from a man aged 18-30 years in good health.

This chain's CDR3 is CASREQGAATEAFF. The CDR3 coding sequence is TGTGCCAGCAGAGAACAGGGGGCCGCCACTGAAGCTTTCTTT. The rearrangement joins TRBV27 to TRBJ1-1, with TRBD1 matching 9 bases. J gave up 4 bases and V 6 bases, and 6 bases lay outside the gene matches. CDR3 length: 14 amino acids. From germline, CDR1 is MNHEY and CDR2 SMNVEV (reference sequence).